The 27 T cell receptor beta chains below were found in one sample sequenced in a study of regulatory T cells in long-lasting Graves disease. Indicated time point: newly diagnosed GD, antithyroid drugs for less than 3 months. Preparation of the TCR library used RNA extracted from PBMCs. With iRepertoire HTBI primers and Arm-PCR of CDR3 regions, TCR beta libraries were built. Via MiXCR, TCRdb re-called the multiplex PCR reads, giving one row per CDR3 protein. The repertoire holds over 350,000 distinct CDR3 sequences, with 15% as singletons. This same sample was also part of a study on T cells in Graves' hyperthyroidism and ophthalmopathy.

The sample here was peripheral blood mononuclear cells (PBMCs), taken at new diagnosis, from a patient treated with antithyroid drugs. The receptor set was obtained from a woman in her thirties or forties with Graves disease.

The rearrangement uses TRBV5-4 and TRBJ2-7, with TRBD2 identical over 12 bases. CDR3 length equals 17 residues. The trim removed 1 base at V and 4 bases at J, leaving 9 bases unmatched. In germline, CDR1 is SGHNT, CDR2 YYREEE (reference sequence). The CDR3 nucleotides read TGTGCCAGCAGCTTGATCGGACTAGCGGGAAAGCTGTACGAGCAGTACTTC. Its translation is CASSLIGLAGKLYEQYF. The full variable domain, rest sourced from reference TRBV5-4 and TRBJ2-7, is ETGVTQSPTHLIKTRGQQVTLRCSSQSGHNTVSWYQQALGQGPQFIFQYYREEENGRGNFPPRFSGLQFPNYSSELNVNALELDDSALYLCASSLIGLAGKLYEQYFGPGTRLTVT.

The table lists this clonotype with a few counts. This chain uses TRBV20-1 with TRBJ1-1; D possibly corresponds to TRBD1 (5 bases). This CDR3 has 13 amino acids. Deletions cut 0 bases from V and 8 bases from J, with 13 bases between. In germline, CDR1 is DFQATT, CDR2 SNEGSKA (reference sequence). The CDR3 DNA reads as TGCAGTGCTAGAGATCTATCGGGGGGAGAAGCTTTCTTT. Its translation: CSARDLSGGEAFF.

This clonotype was observed many times. J is TRBJ2-1 and V is TRBV7-3; 8 bases map to TRBD2. The ends lost 4 bases at V and 9 bases at J; junction bases unmatched: 14. Germline V CDR1 and CDR2: SGHTA, FQGTGA. This CDR3 comprises 16 residues. The CDR3 loop reads CASSSQRYSGISEQFF. The CDR3 DNA reads as TGTGCCAGCAGCTCCCAACGATATAGCGGGATAAGTGAGCAGTTCTTC. Together with reference TRBV7-3 and TRBJ2-1, the CDR3 gives the full variable domain: GAGVSQTPSNKVTEKGKYVELRCDPISGHTALYWYRQSLGQGPEFLIYFQGTGAADDSGLPNDRFFAVRPEGSVSTLKIQRTERGDSAVYLCASSSQRYSGISEQFFGPGTRLTVL.

CDR3 nucleotides: TGCGCCAGCAGCGCGGGACAGGGGGTTCGTGGCTACACCTTC. Amino acids: CASSAGQGVRGYTF. The chain carries TRBV5-1 and TRBJ1-2; the match to TRBD1 covers 11 bases. The CDR3 consists of 14 residues. V was pared by 4 bases and J by 7 bases, with 6 bases of the junction left unmatched. CDR1 and CDR2 from the germline V gene are SGHRS and YFSETQ.

This clonotype was counted many times. The chain links TRBV7-9 to TRBJ2-7; TRBD2 aligns across 11 bases. Germline V gives CDR1 SEHNR, CDR2 FQNEAQ (reference sequence). Losses at the gene ends were 3 bases for V and 2 bases for J; bases not matched to a gene: 6. This CDR3 contains 16 residues. The CDR3 sequence: CASSFERLAGTYEQYF. In nucleotides, the CDR3 is TGTGCCAGCAGCTTTGAGCGACTAGCGGGGACCTACGAGCAGTACTTC.

The genes are TRBV30 and TRBJ1-2; 9 positions match TRBD1. CDR1 and CDR2 (germline): GTSNPN, SVGIG (reference sequence). The CDR3 spans 12 residues. The junction had 3 bases not matched to a gene; V was cut back by 5 bases and J by 5 bases. CDR3 amino acids: CAWSGQGYGYTF. The CDR3 DNA reads as TGTGCCTGGTCGGGACAGGGATATGGCTACACCTTC.

This chain uses TRBV10-3 with TRBJ1-2, with TRBD1 matching 8 bases. This CDR3 is built from 14 residues. CDR1 and CDR2 (germline): ENHRY, SYGVKD. Trimming took 6 bases from V and 3 from J; bases not matched to a gene: 6. The CDR3: CAISPQGGYYGYTF. CDR3 coding DNA: TGTGCCATCAGCCCACAGGGGGGGTACTATGGCTACACCTTC.

The chain is built from TRBV3-1 and TRBJ2-7; D is ambiguous. Germline V gene sequence: CDR1 LGHDT, CDR2 YNNKEL (reference sequence). V lost 0 bases, J lost 7 bases, and 16 bases lay in between. This CDR3 is 15 amino acids long. The CDR3 spells CASSQDPTSGGEQYF. The CDR3 bases are TGTGCCAGCAGCCAAGATCCGACCTCAGGTGGGGAGCAGTACTTC.

This clonotype was detected ten times or more. This chain links TRBV9 with TRBJ2-1, with D uncertain. V lost 0 bases, J lost 0 bases, and 10 bases lay in between. This CDR3 spans 16 amino acids. CDR1 and CDR2 from the germline V gene are SGDLS and YYNGEE. CDR3 sequence (DNA): TGTGCCAGCAGCGTAGCCGGACGGACCTCCTACAATGAGCAGTTCTTC. Encoded protein: CASSVAGRTSYNEQFF.

The V and J genes are TRBV12-3 or TRBV12-4 and TRBJ1-1; D call uncertain. Between the trimmed V and J ends, which lost 5 bases and 8 bases, there was a span of 9 bases. This CDR3 has 11 residues. This CDR3 reads CASSPGFEAFF. As DNA, the CDR3 is TGTGCCAGCAGTCCGGGATTCGAAGCTTTCTTT.

This clonotype was observed a single time. The rearrangement joins TRBV12-3 or TRBV12-4 to TRBJ2-1, with 7 bases identical to TRBD2. Trimming took 2 bases from V and 10 from J; bases not matched to a gene: 11. The CDR3 loop spans 15 amino acids. Here the CDR3 DNA reads TGTGCCAGCAGTTTATCGGGCGGGAGAAGGGCCGAGCAGTTCTTC. As protein: CASSLSGGRRAEQFF.

The chain uses TRBV28 and TRBJ2-4; 7 bases are shared with TRBD2. Germline CDR1 reads MDHEN; CDR2 reads SYDVKM. J was trimmed by 6 bases and V by 4 bases; bases with no gene match: 12. CDR3 size: 16 residues. CDR3 sequence: CASSSLGAGEGNIQYF. CDR3 nucleotides: TGTGCCAGCAGTTCCCTCGGGGCGGGAGAAGGAAACATTCAGTACTTC.

This clonotype has ten or more counts. The gene calls are TRBV28 and TRBJ2-1; 9 bases are shared with TRBD2. CDR1 and CDR2 (germline): MDHEN, SYDVKM. Unmatched junction bases numbered 7, after V lost 6 bases and J lost 7 bases. This CDR3 contains 14 residues. CDR3: CASRESGRLNEQFF. The DNA of the CDR3 is TGTGCCAGCAGAGAGAGCGGGAGGCTGAATGAGCAGTTCTTC.

This clonotype was picked up many times. The V and J genes are TRBV20-1 and TRBJ2-3; TRBD1 is a possible D gene (5 bases). The V gene's germline CDR1 is DFQATT and CDR2 SNEGSKA (reference sequence). This CDR3 has 14 amino acids. Trimming stripped 1 base from V and 5 bases from J, with 13 bases between. The DNA of the CDR3 is TGCAGTGCTAGAGCAGGGCCGGGCGGAGATACGCAGTATTTT. As protein: CSARAGPGGDTQYF.

The genes are TRBV29-1 and TRBJ1-5; weak D call: TRBD1 (6 bases). Trimming took off 4 bases at V and 3 bases at J, with 13 bases between the two ends. This CDR3 is built from 14 residues. Germline loops: CDR1 SQVTM, CDR2 ANQGSEA. In DNA form, the CDR3 reads TGCAGCGTTGGTGGGACAAGGGACAATCAGCCCCAGCATTTT. It yields the protein CSVGGTRDNQPQHF. The whole variable domain, filled in from reference TRBV29-1 and TRBJ1-5, reads SAVISQKPSRDICQRGTSLTIQCQVDSQVTMMFWYRQQPGQSLTLIATANQGSEATYESGFVIDKFPISRPNLTFSTLTVSNMSPEDSSIYLCSVGGTRDNQPQHFGDGTRLSIL.

The chain combines TRBV19 with TRBJ2-1; possible D gene TRBD1, 6 bases. Germline CDR1 is LNHDA and CDR2 is SQIVND (reference sequence). V shed 4 bases and J shed 4 bases, with 14 bases lying between them. The CDR3 length is 15 residues. The CDR3 is CASSTGTPLYNEQFF. CDR3 in DNA: TGTGCCAGTAGTACCGGGACACCCCTGTACAATGAGCAGTTCTTC. The full variable domain, rest sourced from reference TRBV19 and TRBJ2-1, is DGGITQSPKYLFRKEGQNVTLSCEQNLNHDAMYWYRQDPGQGLRLIYYSQIVNDFQKGDIAEGYSVSREKKESFPLTVTSAQKNPTAFYLCASSTGTPLYNEQFFGPGTRLTVL.

This clonotype occurred once. The rearrangement joins TRBV20-1 to TRBJ1-3; D may be TRBD1 (5 bases). Germline V gene data show CDR1 as DFQATT and CDR2 as SNEGSKA (reference sequence). V was pared by 2 bases and J by 5 bases, with 13 bases between. The CDR3 is 14 amino acids. The DNA of the CDR3 is TGCAGTGCTAGACAGGGAGGCATTCGAAACACCATATATTTT. The encoded protein is CSARQGGIRNTIYF.

The CDR3 DNA reads TGTGCCAGCAGTTACTCGAGATGGGCGGTCGGCTCTGGAAACACCATATATTTT. Protein sequence: CASSYSRWAVGSGNTIYF. J is TRBJ1-3 and V is TRBV6-5; D unclear. V shed 0 bases and J shed 0 bases, with 15 bases lying between them. This CDR3 is built from 18 residues. The germline gives CDR1 MNHEY, CDR2 SVGAGI.

This chain joins TRBV11-2 and TRBJ1-4; 7 bases map to TRBD1. Germline CDR1 SGHAT, CDR2 FQNNGV. This CDR3 contains 15 residues. Trimming cost V 1 base and J 8 bases; bases outside gene matches: 7. In DNA form, the CDR3 reads TGTGCCAGCAGCTTAGGGGACAGAGATAGCGAAAAACTGTTTTTT. Protein product: CASSLGDRDSEKLFF.

The table lists this clonotype with a few counts. This chain links TRBV7-9 with TRBJ2-1, with TRBD2 matching 10 bases. Trimming at V came to 4 bases and at J to 4 bases, leaving 7 bases not matched to a gene. The germline V gene has CDR1 SEHNR and CDR2 FQNEAQ (reference sequence). CDR3 length: 16 residues. The CDR3 loop reads CASSSKLAGLYNEQFF. The CDR3 bases are TGTGCCAGCAGCTCCAAACTAGCGGGATTATACAATGAGCAGTTCTTC.

In DNA form, the CDR3 reads TGTGCCAGCAGCTCCTCCGTCTGGGAGCGGGAGGCTGGCGAGCAGTACTTC. Protein product: CASSSSVWEREAGEQYF. This chain uses TRBV11-1 with TRBJ2-7, with 9 bases identical to TRBD2. The trim removed 4 bases at V and 6 bases at J, leaving 16 bases unmatched. Germline loops: CDR1 SGHAT, CDR2 FQDESV (reference sequence). The CDR3 spans 17 residues. Combining the CDR3 with reference TRBV11-1 and TRBJ2-7 gives the whole variable domain EAEVAQSPRYKITEKSQAVAFWCDPISGHATLYWYRQILGQGPELLVQFQDESVVDDSQLPKDRFSAERLKGVDSTLKIQPAELGDSAMYLCASSSSVWEREAGEQYFGPGTRLTVT.

This clonotype appeared many times. The gene calls are TRBV13 and TRBJ2-1; the match to TRBD2 covers 7 bases. The J segment lost 4 bases and the V segment lost 1 base, leaving 4 bases of the junction unmatched. Germline-derived CDR1 and CDR2 are PRHDT and FYEKMQ (reference sequence). The CDR3 totals 15 residues. The CDR3 DNA reads TGTGCCAGCAGCTTAGCGGCTAGCGGTTACAATGAGCAGTTCTTC. Its protein is CASSLAASGYNEQFF.

The rearrangement joins TRBV7-3 to TRBJ2-1; TRBD2 aligns across 12 bases. Germline CDR1 and CDR2: SGHTA and FQGTGA. The CDR3 sequence is 14 residues long. Germline trimming cut 5 bases from V and 10 bases from J; bases unmatched to any gene: 6. The CDR3 is CASSTGTSGYEQFF. The CDR3 nucleotides are TGTGCCAGCAGCACCGGGACTAGCGGGTACGAGCAGTTCTTC.

This clonotype was found many times. V gene TRBV9 combines with J gene TRBJ2-7, with 9 bases matching TRBD2. This CDR3 has 16 amino acids. V was clipped by 4 bases and J by 4 bases; unmatched bases: 12. Germline V lookup: CDR1 SGDLS, CDR2 YYNGEE. The CDR3 sequence: CASSPRGREGRYEQYF. The DNA for the CDR3 is TGTGCCAGCAGCCCGAGGGGGCGGGAGGGCCGTTACGAGCAGTACTTC. Filled out from reference TRBV9 and TRBJ2-7, the complete variable domain reads DSGVTQTPKHLITATGQRVTLRCSPRSGDLSVYWYQQSLDQGLQFLIQYYNGEERAKGNILERFSAQQFPDLHSELNLSSLELGDSALYFCASSPRGREGRYEQYFGPGTRLTVT.

This clonotype was seen a few times. The rearrangement links TRBV5-6 to TRBJ1-2; D is perhaps TRBD1 (5 bases). CDR1 is SGHDT and CDR2 is YYEEEE in the germline V gene. Trimming cost V 0 bases and J 4 bases, with 16 bases left between them. The CDR3 spans 16 residues. The CDR3 protein is CASSLDTGDRVYGYTF. For the CDR3, the DNA is TGTGCCAGCAGCTTGGATACGGGGGATAGGGTCTATGGCTACACCTTC.

This clonotype was detected ten times or more. The rearrangement uses TRBV12-3 or TRBV12-4 and TRBJ2-5; D gene unclear. V shed 2 bases and J shed 5 bases, with 9 bases lying between them. The CDR3 runs 13 residues. The DNA for the CDR3 is TGTGCCAGCAGTTTATTGAATCGGGAGACCCAGTACTTC. Translated, it gives CASSLLNRETQYF.

This chain connects TRBV19 to TRBJ2-1; possibly TRBD1 for D (5 bases). The CDR3 totals 13 residues. Trimming left V 6 bases short and J 7 bases short, with 13 bases between. CDR1 LNHDA and CDR2 SQIVND come from the germline V gene (reference sequence). CDR3 sequence (DNA): TGTGCCAGTAGCCCAATCCACAGGAATGAGCAGTTCTTC. This gives the protein CASSPIHRNEQFF.